The sample holds one count of the clone carrying this T cell receptor beta chain. Using immunoSEQ multiplex PCR, the repertoire was profiled, and TCRdb retains in-frame clones only, with some absent. This table has more than 80,000 clones, 86% appearing once. These data are taken from a study of blood T cell repertoires in COVID-19. Study-level background: The cDNA or gDNA used as material had been derived from T cells, B-cell-depleted T cells, or PBMCs.

Germline CDR1 and CDR2: MDHEN and SYDVKM. The V and J ends lost 7 bases and 7 bases respectively, with 20 bases between them. This CDR3 region has 14 residues. This TCR was sampled from a man at least 80 years old with acute or convalescent COVID-19. The V gene is TRBV28, the J gene TRBJ2-7; possible D gene TRBD1, 5 bases. The sample was peripheral blood. CDR3 amino acids: CASTPKRFKGEQYF. The CDR3 DNA reads TGTGCCAGCACCCCAAAGCGATTTAAGGGGGAGCAGTACTTC.